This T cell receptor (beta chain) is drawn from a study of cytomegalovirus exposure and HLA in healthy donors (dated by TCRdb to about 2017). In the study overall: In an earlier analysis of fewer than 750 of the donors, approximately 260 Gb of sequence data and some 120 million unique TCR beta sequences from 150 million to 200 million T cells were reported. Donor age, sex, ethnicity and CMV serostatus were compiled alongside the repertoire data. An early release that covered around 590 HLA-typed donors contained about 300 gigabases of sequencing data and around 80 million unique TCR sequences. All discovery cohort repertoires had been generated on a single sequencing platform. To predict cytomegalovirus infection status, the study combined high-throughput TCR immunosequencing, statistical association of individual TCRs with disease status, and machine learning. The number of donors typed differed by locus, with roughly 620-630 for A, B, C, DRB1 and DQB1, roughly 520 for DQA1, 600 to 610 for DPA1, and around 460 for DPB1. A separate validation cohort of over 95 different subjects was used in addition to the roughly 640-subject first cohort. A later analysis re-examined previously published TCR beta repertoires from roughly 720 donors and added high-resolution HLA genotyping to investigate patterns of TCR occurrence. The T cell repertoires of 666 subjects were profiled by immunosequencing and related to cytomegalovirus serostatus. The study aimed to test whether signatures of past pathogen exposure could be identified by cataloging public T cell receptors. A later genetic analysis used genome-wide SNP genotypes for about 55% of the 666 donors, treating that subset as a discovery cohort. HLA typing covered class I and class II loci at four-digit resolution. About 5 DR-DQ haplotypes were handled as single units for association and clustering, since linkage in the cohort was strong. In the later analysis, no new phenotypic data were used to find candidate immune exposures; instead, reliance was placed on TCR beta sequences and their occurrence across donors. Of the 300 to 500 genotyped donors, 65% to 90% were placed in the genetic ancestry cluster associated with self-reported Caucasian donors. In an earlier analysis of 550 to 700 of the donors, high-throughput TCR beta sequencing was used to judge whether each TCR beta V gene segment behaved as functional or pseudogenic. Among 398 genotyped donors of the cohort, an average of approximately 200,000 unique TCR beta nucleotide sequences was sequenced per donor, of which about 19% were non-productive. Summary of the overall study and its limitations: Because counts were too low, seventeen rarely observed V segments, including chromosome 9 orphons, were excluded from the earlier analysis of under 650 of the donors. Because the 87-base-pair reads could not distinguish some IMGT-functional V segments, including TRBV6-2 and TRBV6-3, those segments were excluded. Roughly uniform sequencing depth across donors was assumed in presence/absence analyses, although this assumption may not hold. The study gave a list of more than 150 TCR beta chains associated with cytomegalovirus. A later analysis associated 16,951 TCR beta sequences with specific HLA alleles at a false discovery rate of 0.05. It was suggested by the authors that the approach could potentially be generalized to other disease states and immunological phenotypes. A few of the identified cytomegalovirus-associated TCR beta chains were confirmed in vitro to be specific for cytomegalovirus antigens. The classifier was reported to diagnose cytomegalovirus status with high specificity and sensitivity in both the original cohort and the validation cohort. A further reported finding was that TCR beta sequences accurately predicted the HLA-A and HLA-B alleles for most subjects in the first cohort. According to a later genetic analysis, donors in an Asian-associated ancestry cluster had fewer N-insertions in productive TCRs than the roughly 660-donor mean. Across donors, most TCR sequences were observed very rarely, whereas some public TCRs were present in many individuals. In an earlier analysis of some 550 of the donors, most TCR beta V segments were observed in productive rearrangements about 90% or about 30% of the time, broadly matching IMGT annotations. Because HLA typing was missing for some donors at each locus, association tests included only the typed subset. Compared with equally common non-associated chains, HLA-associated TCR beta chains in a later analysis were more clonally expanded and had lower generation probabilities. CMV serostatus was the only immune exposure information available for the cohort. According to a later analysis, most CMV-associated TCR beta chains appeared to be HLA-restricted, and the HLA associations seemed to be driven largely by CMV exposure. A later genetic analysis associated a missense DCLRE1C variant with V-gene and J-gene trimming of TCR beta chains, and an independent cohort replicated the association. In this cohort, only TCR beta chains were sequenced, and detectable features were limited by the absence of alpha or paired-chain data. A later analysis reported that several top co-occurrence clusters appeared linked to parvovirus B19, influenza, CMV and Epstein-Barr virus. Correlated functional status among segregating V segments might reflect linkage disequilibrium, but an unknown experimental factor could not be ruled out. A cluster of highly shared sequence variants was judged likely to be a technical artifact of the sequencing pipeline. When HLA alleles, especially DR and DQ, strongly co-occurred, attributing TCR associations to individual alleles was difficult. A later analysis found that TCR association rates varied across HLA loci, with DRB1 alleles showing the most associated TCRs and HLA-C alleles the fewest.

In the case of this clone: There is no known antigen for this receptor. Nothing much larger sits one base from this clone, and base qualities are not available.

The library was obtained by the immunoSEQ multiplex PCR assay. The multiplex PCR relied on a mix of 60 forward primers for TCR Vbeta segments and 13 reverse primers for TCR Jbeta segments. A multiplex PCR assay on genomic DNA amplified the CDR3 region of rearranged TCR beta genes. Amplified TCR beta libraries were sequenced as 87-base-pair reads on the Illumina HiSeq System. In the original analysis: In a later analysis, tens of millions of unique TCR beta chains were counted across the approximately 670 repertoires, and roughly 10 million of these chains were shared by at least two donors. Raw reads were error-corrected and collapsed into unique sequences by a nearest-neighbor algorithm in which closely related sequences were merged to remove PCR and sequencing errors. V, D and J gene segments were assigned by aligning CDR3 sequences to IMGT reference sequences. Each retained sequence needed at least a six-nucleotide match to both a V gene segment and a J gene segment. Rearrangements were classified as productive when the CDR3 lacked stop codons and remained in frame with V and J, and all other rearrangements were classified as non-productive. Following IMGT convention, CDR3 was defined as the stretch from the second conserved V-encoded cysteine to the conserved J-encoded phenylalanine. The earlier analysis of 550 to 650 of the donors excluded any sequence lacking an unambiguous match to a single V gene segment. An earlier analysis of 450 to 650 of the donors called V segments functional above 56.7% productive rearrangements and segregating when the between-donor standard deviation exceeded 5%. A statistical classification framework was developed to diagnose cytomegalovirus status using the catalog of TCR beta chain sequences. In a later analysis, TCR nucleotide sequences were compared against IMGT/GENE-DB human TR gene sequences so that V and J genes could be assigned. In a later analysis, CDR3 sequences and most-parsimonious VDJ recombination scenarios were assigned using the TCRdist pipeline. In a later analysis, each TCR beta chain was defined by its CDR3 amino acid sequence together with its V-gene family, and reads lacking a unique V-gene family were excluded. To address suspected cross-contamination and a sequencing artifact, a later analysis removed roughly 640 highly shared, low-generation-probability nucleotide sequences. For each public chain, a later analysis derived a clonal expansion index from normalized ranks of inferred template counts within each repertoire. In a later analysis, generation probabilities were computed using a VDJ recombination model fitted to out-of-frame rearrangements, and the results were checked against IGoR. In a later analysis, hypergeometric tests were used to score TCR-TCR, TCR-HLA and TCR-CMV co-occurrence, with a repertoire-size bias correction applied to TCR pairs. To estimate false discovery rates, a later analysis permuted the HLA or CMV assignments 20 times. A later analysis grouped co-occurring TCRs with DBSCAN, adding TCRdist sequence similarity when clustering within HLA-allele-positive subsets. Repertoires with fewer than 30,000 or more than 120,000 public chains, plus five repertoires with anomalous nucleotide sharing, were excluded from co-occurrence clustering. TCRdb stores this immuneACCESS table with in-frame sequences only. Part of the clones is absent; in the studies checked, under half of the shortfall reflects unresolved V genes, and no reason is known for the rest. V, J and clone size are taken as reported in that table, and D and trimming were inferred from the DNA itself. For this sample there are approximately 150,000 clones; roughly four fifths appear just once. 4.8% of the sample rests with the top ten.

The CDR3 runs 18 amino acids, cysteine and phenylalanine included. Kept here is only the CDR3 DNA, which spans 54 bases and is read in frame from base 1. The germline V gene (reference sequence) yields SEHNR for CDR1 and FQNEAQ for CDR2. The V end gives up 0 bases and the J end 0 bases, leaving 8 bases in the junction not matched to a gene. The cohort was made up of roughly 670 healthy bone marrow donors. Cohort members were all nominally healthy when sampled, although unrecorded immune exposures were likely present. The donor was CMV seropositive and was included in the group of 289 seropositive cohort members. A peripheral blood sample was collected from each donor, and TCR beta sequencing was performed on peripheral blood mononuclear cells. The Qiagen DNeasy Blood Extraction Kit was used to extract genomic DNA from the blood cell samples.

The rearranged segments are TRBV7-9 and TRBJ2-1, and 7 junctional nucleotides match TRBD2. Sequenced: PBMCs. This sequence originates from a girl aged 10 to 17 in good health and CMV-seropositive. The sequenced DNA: TGTGCCAGCAGCTTAGCGCCAAGCGGGGTGAGCTCCTACAATGAGCAGTTCTTC. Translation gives CASSLAPSGVSSYNEQFF. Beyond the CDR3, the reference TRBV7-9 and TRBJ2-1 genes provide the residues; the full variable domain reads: DTGVSQNPRHKITKRGQNVTFRCDPISEHNRLYWYRQTLGQGPEFLTYFQNEAQLEKSRLLSDRFSAERPKGSFSTLEIQRTEQGDSAMYLCASSLAPSGVSSYNEQFFGPGTRLTVL.